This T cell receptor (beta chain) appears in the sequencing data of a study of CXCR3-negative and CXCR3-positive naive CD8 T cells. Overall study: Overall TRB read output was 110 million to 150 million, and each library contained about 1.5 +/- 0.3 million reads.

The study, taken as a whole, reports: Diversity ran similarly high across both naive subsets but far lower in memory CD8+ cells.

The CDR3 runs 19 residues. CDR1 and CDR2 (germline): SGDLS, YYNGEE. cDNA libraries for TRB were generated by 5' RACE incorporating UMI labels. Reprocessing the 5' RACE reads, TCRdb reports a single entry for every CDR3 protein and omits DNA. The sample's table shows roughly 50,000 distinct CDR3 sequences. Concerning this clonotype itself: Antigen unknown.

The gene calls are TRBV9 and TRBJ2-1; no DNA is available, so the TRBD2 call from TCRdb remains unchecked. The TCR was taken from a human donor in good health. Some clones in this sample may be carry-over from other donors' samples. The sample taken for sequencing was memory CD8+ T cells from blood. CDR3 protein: CASSVDLAGEQASYNEQFF.